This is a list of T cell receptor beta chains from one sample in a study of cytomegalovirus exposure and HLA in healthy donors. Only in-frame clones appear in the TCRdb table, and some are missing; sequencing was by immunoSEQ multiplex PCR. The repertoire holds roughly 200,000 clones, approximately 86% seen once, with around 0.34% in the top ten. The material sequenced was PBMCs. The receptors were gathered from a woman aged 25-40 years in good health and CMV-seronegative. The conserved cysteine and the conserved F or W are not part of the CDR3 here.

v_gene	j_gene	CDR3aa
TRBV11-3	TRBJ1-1	ASSAAGHLPAF
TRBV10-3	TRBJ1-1	AIRPGGVDTEAF
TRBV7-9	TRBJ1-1	ASSHWPSGTAF
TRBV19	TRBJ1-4	ASSVQISTNEKLF
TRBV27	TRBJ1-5	ASSLSGDQPQH
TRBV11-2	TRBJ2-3	ASSLDGTGGTDTQY
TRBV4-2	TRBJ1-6	ASSQENRDNSPLH
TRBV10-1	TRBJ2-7	ASRKMGGDSYEQY
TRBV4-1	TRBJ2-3	ASSQDNLRTTFTDTQY
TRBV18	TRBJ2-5	ASSPRVSRETQY
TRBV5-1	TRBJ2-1	ASSTAGGTYNEQF
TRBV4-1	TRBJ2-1	ASSQGLAGLNEQF
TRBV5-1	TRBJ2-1	ASSWPSGQATANEQF
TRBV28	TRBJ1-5	ASSLRGKNQPQH
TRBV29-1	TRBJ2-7	SAEDWGEEQY
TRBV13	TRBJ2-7	ASSWEGTYEQY
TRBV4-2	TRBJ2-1	ASSRKIPSGGSYNEQF